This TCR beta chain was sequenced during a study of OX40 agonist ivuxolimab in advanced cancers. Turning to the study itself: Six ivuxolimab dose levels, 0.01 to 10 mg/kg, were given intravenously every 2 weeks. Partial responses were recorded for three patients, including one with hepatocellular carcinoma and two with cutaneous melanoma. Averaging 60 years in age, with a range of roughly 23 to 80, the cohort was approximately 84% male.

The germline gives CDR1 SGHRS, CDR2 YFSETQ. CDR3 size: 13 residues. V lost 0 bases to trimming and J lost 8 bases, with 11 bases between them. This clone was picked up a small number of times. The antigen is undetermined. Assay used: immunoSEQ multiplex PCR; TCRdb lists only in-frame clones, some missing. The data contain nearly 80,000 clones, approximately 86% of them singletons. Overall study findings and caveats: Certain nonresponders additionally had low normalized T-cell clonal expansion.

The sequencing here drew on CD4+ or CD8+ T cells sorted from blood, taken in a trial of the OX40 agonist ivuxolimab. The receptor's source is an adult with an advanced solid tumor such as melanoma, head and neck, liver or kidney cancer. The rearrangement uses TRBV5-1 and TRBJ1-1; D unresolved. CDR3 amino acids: CASSLVPTSEAFF. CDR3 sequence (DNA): TGCGCCAGCAGCTTGGTCCCTACCTCCGAAGCTTTCTTT.